This T cell receptor (beta chain) came from a study of cytotoxic CD8 clonotypes in ibrutinib-treated CLL. The wider study: Investigators collected response samples after a median around 12 months of treatment, range 6 to 36.

Comments on this clone: As yet, its antigen is unknown.

General study results and limits: Public clonotypes were rare and shrank or held steady on treatment.

TCRdb's table, derived via immunoSEQ multiplex PCR, lists solely in-frame clones and lacks some. The sample has over 100,000 clones; approximately 58% are singletons. This CDR3 region has 19 residues. V gave up 1 base and J gave up 2 bases; unmatched junction bases: 19. CDR1 is GTSNPN and CDR2 is SVGIG in the germline V gene (reference sequence). The sample in question was PBMCs, obtained after 24 months of ibrutinib treatment. The clonotype was recovered from a human donor with chronic lymphocytic leukemia. This chain connects TRBV30 to TRBJ1-2, with 7 bases lining up with TRBD1. The CDR3 DNA reads as TGTGCCTGGAGTGGGGACGATCATACACAGGGGTCGGAAAACTATGGCTACACCTTC. This encodes CAWSGDDHTQGSENYGYTF.